This is a list of T cell receptor beta chains from one sample in a study of OX40 agonist ivuxolimab in advanced cancers. TCRdb's copy holds only in-frame clones and misses some; the assay was immunoSEQ multiplex PCR. The sample lists around 80,000 clones, 92% occurring once. This specimen consisted of CD4+ or CD8+ T cells sorted from blood, obtained in a trial of the OX40 agonist ivuxolimab. These receptors came from an adult with an advanced solid tumor such as melanoma, head and neck, liver or kidney cancer. The CDR3 runs from the conserved cysteine through the conserved F or W. The D gene is left open where the match is weak. Not all rows give a size; the values are once, few, many and, for expanded clones, a class.

CDR3aa	CDR3nt	j_gene	v_gene	abundance	d_gene
CASSEFQGADTGELFF	TGTGCCAGCAGTGAATTTCAGGGGGCAGACACCGGGGAGCTGTTTTTT	TRBJ2-2	TRBV6-1	.	TRBD1
CASSLWGQGSETQYF	TGTGCCAGCAGCTTATGGGGACAGGGTAGCGAGACCCAGTACTTC	TRBJ2-5	TRBV7-9	.	TRBD1
CASSLSGTGFYEQYF	TGTGCCAGCAGCTTATCCGGGACAGGATTCTACGAGCAGTACTTC	TRBJ2-7	TRBV9	once	TRBD1
CASSRSMMNTEAFF	TGCGCCAGCAGCCGTAGCATGATGAACACTGAAGCTTTCTTT	TRBJ1-1	TRBV4-1	.	.
CAISVAGEGNQPQHF	TGTGCCATCAGTGTAGCGGGTGAGGGCAATCAGCCCCAGCATTTT	TRBJ1-5	TRBV10-3	once	.
CASSLSGGSSYEQYF	TGTGCCAGCAGCCTAAGCGGGGGGAGCTCCTACGAGCAGTACTTC	TRBJ2-7	TRBV7-2	.	TRBD2
CSVALAGPTDTQYF	TGCAGCGTCGCCTTAGCGGGGCCCACAGATACGCAGTATTTT	TRBJ2-3	TRBV29-1	.	TRBD2
CASSIGTGPGYEQYF	TGTGCCAGCAGTATCGGGACAGGTCCGGGTTACGAGCAGTACTTC	TRBJ2-7	TRBV27	.	TRBD1
CASSDPRQGAGGTEAFF	TGTGCCAGCAGCGACCCCCGGCAGGGGGCCGGCGGCACTGAAGCTTTCTTT	TRBJ1-1	TRBV9	.	TRBD1
CASQAGLQETQYF	TGTGCCAGCCAAGCCGGCCTTCAAGAGACCCAGTACTTC	TRBJ2-5	TRBV6-1	.	.
CASSLQMNTEAFF	TGTGCCAGCAGTCTCCAGATGAACACTGAAGCTTTCTTT	TRBJ1-1	TRBV27	.	.
CASSYPGQHNQPQHF	TGTGCCAGCAGTTACCCCGGACAACACAATCAGCCCCAGCATTTT	TRBJ1-5	TRBV6-6	.	.
CASSRAQETQYF	TGTGCCAGCAGCAGGGCCCAAGAGACCCAGTACTTC	TRBJ2-5	TRBV7-9	.	.
CASSLDYSLNSEQYF	TGTGCCAGCAGCTTAGATTACAGTCTCAACAGCGAGCAGTACTTC	TRBJ2-7	TRBV11-2	.	.
CASSQGRNYGYTF	TGTGCCAGCAGCCAGGGCAGAAACTATGGCTACACCTTC	TRBJ1-2	TRBV14	.	.
CSANGVGYTF	TGCAGCGCCAATGGGGTTGGCTACACCTTC	TRBJ1-2	TRBV29-1	.	.
CASSFAGALSGANVLTF	TGTGCCAGCAGTTTCGCAGGGGCCCTCTCTGGGGCCAACGTCCTGACTTTC	TRBJ2-6	TRBV27	.	.
CASSIVGDRGGDYEQYF	TGTGCCAGTAGTATAGTGGGTGACAGGGGAGGCGACTACGAGCAGTACTTC	TRBJ2-7	TRBV19	.	TRBD1
CASSQEPAGLSYEQYF	TGCGCCAGCAGCCAAGAACCAGCGGGTCTCTCCTACGAGCAGTACTTC	TRBJ2-7	TRBV4-3	.	.
CASSDPLRSSYNSPLHF	TGTGCCAGCAGCGATCCCTTGAGAAGCTCCTATAATTCACCCCTCCACTTT	TRBJ1-6	TRBV27	.	.
CASSPRGQGFGDTGELFF	TGTGCCAGCAGCCCCCGCGGCCAGGGGTTTGGGGACACCGGGGAGCTGTTTTTT	TRBJ2-2	TRBV7-9	.	.
CASSWGTGELFF	TGTGCCAGCAGCTGGGGCACCGGGGAGCTGTTTTTT	TRBJ2-2	TRBV7-9	.	.
CASRRYQSSYNEQFF	TGTGCCAGCAGAAGATACCAATCCTCCTACAATGAGCAGTTCTTC	TRBJ2-1	TRBV2	.	.
CASSPPTTGEGDEQYF	TGTGCCAGCTCACCACCAACGACAGGGGAAGGCGACGAGCAGTACTTC	TRBJ2-7	TRBV18	.	TRBD1
CASSGSAMNTEAFF	TGTGCCAGCAGTGGGTCAGCCATGAACACTGAAGCTTTCTTT	TRBJ1-1	TRBV2	.	.
CATSRVPGDSAEAFF	TGTGCCACCAGCAGAGTACCGGGGGATTCCGCTGAAGCTTTCTTT	TRBJ1-1	TRBV15	once	.
CSVEAGSYEQYF	TGCAGCGTTGAGGCCGGGTCCTACGAGCAGTACTTC	TRBJ2-7	TRBV29-1	.	.
CATPLAGGSRDTQYF	TGTGCCACGCCCCTAGCGGGGGGGAGCAGGGATACGCAGTATTTT	TRBJ2-3	TRBV2	.	TRBD2
CASSWGGVNTEAFF	TGTGCCAGTAGTTGGGGAGGAGTGAACACTGAAGCTTTCTTT	TRBJ1-1	TRBV19	.	.
CASSARDSSYEQYF	TGTGCCAGCAGCGCAAGGGACAGCTCCTACGAGCAGTACTTC	TRBJ2-7	TRBV7-9	.	TRBD1
CASSVEVKNTEAFF	TGTGCCAGCAGCGTAGAGGTCAAGAACACTGAAGCTTTCTTT	TRBJ1-1	TRBV9	.	.
CASFLLRDIGNEQFF	TGTGCCAGCTTTCTTCTTAGGGACATTGGAAATGAGCAGTTCTTC	TRBJ2-1	TRBV2	.	.
CASSLVVGTGGEQYF	TGTGCCAGCAGCTTAGTAGTTGGGACAGGGGGCGAGCAGTACTTC	TRBJ2-7	TRBV11-2	.	TRBD1
CASTQWGDSNQPQHF	TGTGCCAGCACTCAATGGGGGGATAGCAATCAGCCCCAGCATTTT	TRBJ1-5	TRBV27	.	.
CASSPGTGGAAKNIQYF	TGTGCCAGCAGTCCCGGGACAGGGGGCGCCGCCAAAAACATTCAGTACTTC	TRBJ2-4	TRBV2	.	TRBD1
CASSLRPNILPLGGSPLHF	TGTGCCAGCAGCTTGCGTCCGAACATCCTTCCATTAGGAGGTTCACCCCTCCACTTT	TRBJ1-6	TRBV5-6	.	.
CATGGAGNTIYF	TGTGCCACCGGGGGAGCTGGAAACACCATATATTTT	TRBJ1-3	TRBV6-5	.	.
CASSPTGYNEQFF	TGCGCCAGCAGCCCTACAGGGTACAATGAGCAGTTCTTC	TRBJ2-1	TRBV5-1	once	.
CASSQGVSAYEQYF	TGCGCCAGCAGCCAAGGGGTCAGCGCATACGAGCAGTACTTC	TRBJ2-7	TRBV4-1	.	.
CASSQDKGTQPQHF	TGCGCCAGCAGCCAAGATAAAGGGACCCAGCCCCAGCATTTT	TRBJ1-5	TRBV4-1	once	.
CASSQTGQLNIQYF	TGTGCCAGCAGCCAGACAGGGCAATTGAACATTCAGTACTTC	TRBJ2-4	TRBV14	.	TRBD1
CASSLRRGQTYEQYF	TGCGCCAGCAGCTTGCGGAGGGGCCAGACCTACGAGCAGTACTTC	TRBJ2-7	TRBV5-1	.	.
CASSLLPSEAYEQYF	TGTGCCAGCAGCTTGCTTCCTAGCGAAGCCTACGAGCAGTACTTC	TRBJ2-7	TRBV5-5	once	.
CASSLLAGSYEQYF	TGTGCCAGCAGCTTGCTCGCCGGGAGCTACGAGCAGTACTTC	TRBJ2-7	TRBV5-7	.	.
CASSPGQGGYEQYF	TGCGCCAGCAGCCCGGGACAGGGTGGCTACGAGCAGTACTTC	TRBJ2-7	TRBV5-1	.	TRBD1
CASRRGGSTYNEQFF	TGTGCCAGCAGAAGGGGTGGATCGACCTACAATGAGCAGTTCTTC	TRBJ2-1	TRBV6-5	.	.
CASSRQGAQETGNYGYTF	TGTGCCAGCAGTAGACAGGGGGCGCAGGAAACCGGGAACTATGGCTACACCTTC	TRBJ1-2	TRBV6-4	.	TRBD1
CASSLTGTELMGTQYF	TGTGCCAGCAGCCTTACCGGGACAGAGCTCATGGGTACGCAGTATTTT	TRBJ2-3	TRBV7-6	.	TRBD1
CASSPARQGAYEQYF	TGTGCCAGCAGCCCCGCGCGACAGGGAGCCTACGAGCAGTACTTC	TRBJ2-7	TRBV7-8	.	TRBD1
CSATRQGFNEKLFF	TGCAGCGCAACCCGACAGGGGTTTAATGAAAAACTGTTTTTT	TRBJ1-4	TRBV29-1	.	TRBD1
CSVGGSGNTIYF	TGCAGCGTTGGAGGGTCTGGAAACACCATATATTTT	TRBJ1-3	TRBV29-1	.	.
CASSIGPDWTSGGPDTDTQYF	TGTGCCAGTAGTATAGGCCCGGATTGGACTAGCGGGGGGCCTGACACAGATACGCAGTATTTT	TRBJ2-3	TRBV19	.	TRBD2
CAGSPLPLYEQYF	TGTGCCGGATCTCCGCTCCCTCTCTACGAGCAGTACTTC	TRBJ2-7	TRBV6-1	.	.
CASSFSNTEAFF	TGTGCCAGCAGCTTTTCCAACACTGAAGCTTTCTTT	TRBJ1-1	TRBV7-8	.	.